Shown below are 3 T cell receptor beta chains from a single sample sequenced in a study of blood T cells in healthy people across ages. The authors ran a second PCR of about 7 to 12 cycles using a sample-barcoded 5' primer and a J-beta primer mix. TCRdb redid the calling of the 5' RACE reads with MiXCR, one entry per CDR3 protein. The table has approximately 810,000 distinct CDR3 sequences, 36% seen once. Sequenced material: blood. The origin of the receptors is a man between 18 and 29 years old in good health.

This clonotype came up many times. The V and J genes are TRBV12-3 or TRBV12-4 and TRBJ2-4; a possible D gene is TRBD2 (5 bases). Trimming took 5 bases from V and 0 from J, leaving 17 bases between them. The CDR3 is made up of 17 amino acids. Written as DNA, the CDR3 is TGTGCCAGCAGTCCTCGGGGAGCCGGACTAGCCAAAAACATTCAGTACTTC. Protein: CASSPRGAGLAKNIQYF.

Comments on this clonotype: Being one base from a much bigger clone, this may be a read error. The chain links TRBV29-1 to TRBJ2-1, with 8 bases aligning to TRBD2. The trim removed 0 bases at V and 10 bases at J, leaving 8 bases unmatched. The germline V gene has CDR1 SQVTM and CDR2 ANQGSEA. The CDR3 runs 14 residues. The CDR3 protein is CSVEDTRTSYEQFF. CDR3 sequence (DNA): TGCAGCGTTGAAGATACGAGGACTAGCTACGAGCAGTTCTTC.

Worth noting for this clonotype: A much larger clonotype is one base distant, so this may be a read error. The CDR3 nucleotides read TGTGCCAGCAGTGCCGGGGGTCGGTATGGCTACACCTTC. Protein sequence: CASSAGGRYGYTF. The chain couples TRBV12-3 or TRBV12-4 to TRBJ1-2; TRBD1 might be the D (5 bases). V shed 5 bases and J shed 5 bases, with 12 bases lying between them. There are 13 residues in the CDR3.